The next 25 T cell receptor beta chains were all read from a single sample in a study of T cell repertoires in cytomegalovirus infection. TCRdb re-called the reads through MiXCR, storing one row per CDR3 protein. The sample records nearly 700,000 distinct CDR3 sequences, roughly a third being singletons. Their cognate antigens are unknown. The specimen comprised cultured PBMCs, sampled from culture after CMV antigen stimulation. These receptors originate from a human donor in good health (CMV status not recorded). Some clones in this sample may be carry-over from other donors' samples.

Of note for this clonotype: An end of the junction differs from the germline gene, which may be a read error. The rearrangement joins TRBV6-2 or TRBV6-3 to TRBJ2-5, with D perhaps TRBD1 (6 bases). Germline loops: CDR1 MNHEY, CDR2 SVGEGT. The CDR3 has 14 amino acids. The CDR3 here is CATSVGAAQETQYF. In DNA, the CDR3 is TGTGCCACCAGTGTGGGGGCGGCCCAAGAGACCCAGTACTTC.

The CDR3 DNA reads TGTGCCAGCACCCCTGTAGGGGACAACGAGCAGTACTTC. As protein: CASTPVGDNEQYF. The V call is TRBV7-6, the J call TRBJ2-7; D may be TRBD1 (6 bases). Germline-derived CDR1 and CDR2 are SGHVS and FNYEAQ. Trimming took off 7 bases at V and 5 bases at J, with 15 bases between the two ends. This CDR3 has 13 residues.

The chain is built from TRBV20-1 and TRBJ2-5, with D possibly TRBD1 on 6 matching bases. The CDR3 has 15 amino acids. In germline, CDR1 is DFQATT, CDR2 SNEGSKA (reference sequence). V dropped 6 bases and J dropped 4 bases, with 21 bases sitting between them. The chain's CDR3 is CSATRGAQESETQYF. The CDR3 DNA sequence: TGCAGTGCAACCAGGGGCGCCCAGGAGTCAGAGACCCAGTACTTC.

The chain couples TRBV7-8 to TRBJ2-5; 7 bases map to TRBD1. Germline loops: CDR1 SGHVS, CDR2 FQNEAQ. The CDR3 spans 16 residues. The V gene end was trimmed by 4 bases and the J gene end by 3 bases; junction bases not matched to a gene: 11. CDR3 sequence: CASSSWDSLGEETQYF. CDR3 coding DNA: TGTGCCAGCAGCTCCTGGGACAGCCTAGGGGAAGAGACCCAGTACTTC.

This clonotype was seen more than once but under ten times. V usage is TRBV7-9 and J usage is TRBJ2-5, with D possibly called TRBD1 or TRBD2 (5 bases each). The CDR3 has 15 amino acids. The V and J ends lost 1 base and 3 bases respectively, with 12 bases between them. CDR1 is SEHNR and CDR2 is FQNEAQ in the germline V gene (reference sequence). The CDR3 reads CASSLVGTTKETQYF. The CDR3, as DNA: TGTGCCAGCAGCTTAGTAGGGACGACGAAAGAGACCCAGTACTTC.

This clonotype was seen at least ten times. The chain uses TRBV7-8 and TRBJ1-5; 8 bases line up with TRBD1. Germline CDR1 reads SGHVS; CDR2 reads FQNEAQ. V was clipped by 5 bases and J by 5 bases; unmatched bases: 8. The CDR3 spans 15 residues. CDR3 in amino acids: CASSNKQGGDQPQHF. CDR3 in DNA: TGTGCCAGCAGCAACAAACAGGGGGGTGATCAGCCCCAGCATTTT.

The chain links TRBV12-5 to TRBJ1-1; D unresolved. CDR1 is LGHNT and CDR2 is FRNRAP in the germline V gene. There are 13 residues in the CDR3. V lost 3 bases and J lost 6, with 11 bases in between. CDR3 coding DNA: TGTGCTAGTGGTTTTTCGGGTGTCTCTGAAGCTTTCTTT. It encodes CASGFSGVSEAFF.

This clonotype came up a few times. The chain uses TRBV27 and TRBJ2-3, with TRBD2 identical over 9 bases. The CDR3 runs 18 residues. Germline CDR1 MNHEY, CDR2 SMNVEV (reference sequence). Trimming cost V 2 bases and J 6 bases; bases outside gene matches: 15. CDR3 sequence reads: CASSLMGSGGPGVDTQYF. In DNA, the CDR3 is TGTGCCAGCAGTTTAATGGGTAGCGGGGGTCCAGGTGTGGATACGCAGTATTTT.

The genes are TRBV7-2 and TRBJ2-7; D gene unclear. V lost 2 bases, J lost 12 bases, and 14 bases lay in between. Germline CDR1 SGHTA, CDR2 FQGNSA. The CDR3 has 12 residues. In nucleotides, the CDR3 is TGTGCCAGCAGCTTACAGGCCAGATCCTTGTACTTC. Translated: CASSLQARSLYF. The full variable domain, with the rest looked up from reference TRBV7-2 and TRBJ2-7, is GAGVSQSPSNKVTEKGKDVELRCDPISGHTALYWYRQSLGQGLEFLIYFQGNSAPDKSGLPSDRFSAERTGGSVSTLTIQRTQQEDSAVYLCASSLQARSLYFGPGTRLTVT.

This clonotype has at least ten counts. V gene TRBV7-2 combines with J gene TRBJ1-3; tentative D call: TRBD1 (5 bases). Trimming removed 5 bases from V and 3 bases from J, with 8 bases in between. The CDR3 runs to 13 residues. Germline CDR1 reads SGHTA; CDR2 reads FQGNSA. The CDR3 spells CASSQGYGNTIYF. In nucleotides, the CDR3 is TGTGCCAGCAGCCAGGGATATGGAAACACCATATATTTT. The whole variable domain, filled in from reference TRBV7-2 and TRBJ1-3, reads GAGVSQSPSNKVTEKGKDVELRCDPISGHTALYWYRQSLGQGLEFLIYFQGNSAPDKSGLPSDRFSAERTGGSVSTLTIQRTQQEDSAVYLCASSQGYGNTIYFGEGSWLTVV.

The CDR3 coding sequence is TGTGCCAGCAGCTCACCCCTCGGGACCGATCCTTCCTACGAGCAGTACTTC. It yields the protein CASSSPLGTDPSYEQYF. The chain joins TRBV7-6 to TRBJ2-7; D may correspond to TRBD1 or TRBD2 (5 bases each). Trimming left V 4 bases short and J 1 base short, with 20 bases between. Germline CDR1 and CDR2: SGHVS and FNYEAQ. The CDR3 runs 17 residues. Looking up the rest from reference TRBV7-6 and TRBJ2-7 gives the full variable domain: GAGVSQSPRYKVTKRGQDVALRCDPISGHVSLYWYRQALGQGPEFLTYFNYEAQQDKSGLPNDRFSAERPEGSISTLTIQRTEQRDSAMYRCASSSPLGTDPSYEQYFGPGTRLTVT.

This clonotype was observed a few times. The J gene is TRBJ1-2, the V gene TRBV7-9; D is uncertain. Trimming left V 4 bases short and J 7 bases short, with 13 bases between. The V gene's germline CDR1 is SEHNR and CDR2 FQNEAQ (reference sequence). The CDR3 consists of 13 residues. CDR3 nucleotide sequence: TGTGCCAGCAGCTCGCCAGGACTCGGTGGCTACACCTTC. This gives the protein CASSSPGLGGYTF.

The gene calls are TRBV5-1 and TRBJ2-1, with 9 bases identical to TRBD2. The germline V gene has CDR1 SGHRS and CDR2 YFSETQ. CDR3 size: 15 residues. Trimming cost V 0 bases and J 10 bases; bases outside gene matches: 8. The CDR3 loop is CASSLGPGLAGEQFF. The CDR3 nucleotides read TGCGCCAGCAGCTTGGGGCCGGGGCTAGCGGGGGAGCAGTTCTTC.

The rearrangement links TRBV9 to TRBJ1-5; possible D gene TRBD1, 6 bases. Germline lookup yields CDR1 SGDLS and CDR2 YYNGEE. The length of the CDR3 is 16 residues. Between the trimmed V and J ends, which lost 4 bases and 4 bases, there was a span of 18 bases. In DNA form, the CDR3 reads TGTGCCAGCAGCAAAACGGGCCAGGGGCCAAATCAGCCCCAGCATTTT. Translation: CASSKTGQGPNQPQHF.

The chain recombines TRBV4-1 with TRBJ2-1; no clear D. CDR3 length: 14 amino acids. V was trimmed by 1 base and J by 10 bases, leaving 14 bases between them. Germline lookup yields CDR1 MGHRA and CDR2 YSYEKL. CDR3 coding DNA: TGCGCCAGCAGCCAAGCAGGCCTTACAAAAGAGCAGTTCTTC. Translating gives CASSQAGLTKEQFF.

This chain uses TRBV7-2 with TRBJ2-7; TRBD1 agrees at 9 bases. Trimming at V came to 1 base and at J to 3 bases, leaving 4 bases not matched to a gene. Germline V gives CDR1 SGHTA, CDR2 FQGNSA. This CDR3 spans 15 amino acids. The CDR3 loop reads CASSLDWDRVYEQYF. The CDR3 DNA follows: TGTGCCAGCAGCTTAGATTGGGACAGGGTCTACGAGCAGTACTTC.

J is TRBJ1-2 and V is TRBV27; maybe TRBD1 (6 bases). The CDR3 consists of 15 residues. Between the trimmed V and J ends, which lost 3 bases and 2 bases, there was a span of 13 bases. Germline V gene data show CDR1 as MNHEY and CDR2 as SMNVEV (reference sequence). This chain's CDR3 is CASSFGGGFNYGYTF. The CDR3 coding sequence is TGTGCCAGCAGTTTTGGAGGGGGTTTCAACTATGGCTACACCTTC.

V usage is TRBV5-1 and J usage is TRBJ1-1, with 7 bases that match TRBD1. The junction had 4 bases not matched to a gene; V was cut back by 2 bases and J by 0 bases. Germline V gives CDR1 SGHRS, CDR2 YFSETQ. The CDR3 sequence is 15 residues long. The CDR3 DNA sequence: TGCGCCAGCAGCTTCGGGGACAGACTGAACACTGAAGCTTTCTTT. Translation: CASSFGDRLNTEAFF. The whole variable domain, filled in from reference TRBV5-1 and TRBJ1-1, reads KAGVTQTPRYLIKTRGQQVTLSCSPISGHRSVSWYQQTPGQGLQFLFEYFSETQRNKGNFPGRFSGRQFSNSRSEMNVSTLELGDSALYLCASSFGDRLNTEAFFGQGTRLTVV.

The CDR3: CASSPRMESSGANVLTF. The DNA for the CDR3 is TGTGCCAGCAGTCCACGGATGGAGAGCTCTGGGGCCAACGTCCTGACTTTC. The chain is built from TRBV7-2 and TRBJ2-6; the D is unclear. The CDR3 consists of 17 residues. CDR1 and CDR2 (germline): SGHTA, FQGNSA. The V and J ends lost 6 bases and 0 bases respectively, with 15 bases between them. Combining the CDR3 with reference TRBV7-2 and TRBJ2-6 gives the whole variable domain GAGVSQSPSNKVTEKGKDVELRCDPISGHTALYWYRQSLGQGLEFLIYFQGNSAPDKSGLPSDRFSAERTGGSVSTLTIQRTQQEDSAVYLCASSPRMESSGANVLTFGAGSRLTVL.

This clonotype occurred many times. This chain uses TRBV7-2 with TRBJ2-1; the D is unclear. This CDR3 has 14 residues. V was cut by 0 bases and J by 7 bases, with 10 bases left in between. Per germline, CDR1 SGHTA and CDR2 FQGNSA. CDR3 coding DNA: TGTGCCAGCAGCTTAGCGCGGCAGTCGAATGAGCAGTTCTTC. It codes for CASSLARQSNEQFF. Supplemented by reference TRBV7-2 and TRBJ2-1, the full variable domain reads GAGVSQSPSNKVTEKGKDVELRCDPISGHTALYWYRQSLGQGLEFLIYFQGNSAPDKSGLPSDRFSAERTGGSVSTLTIQRTQQEDSAVYLCASSLARQSNEQFFGPGTRLTVL.

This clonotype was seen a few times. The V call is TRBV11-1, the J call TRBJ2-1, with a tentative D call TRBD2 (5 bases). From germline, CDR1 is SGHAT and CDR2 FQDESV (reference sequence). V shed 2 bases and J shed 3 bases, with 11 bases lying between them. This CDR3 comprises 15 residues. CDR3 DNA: TGTGCCAGCAGCTTATCGGGGTGGAACTACAATGAGCAGTTCTTC. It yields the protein CASSLSGWNYNEQFF.

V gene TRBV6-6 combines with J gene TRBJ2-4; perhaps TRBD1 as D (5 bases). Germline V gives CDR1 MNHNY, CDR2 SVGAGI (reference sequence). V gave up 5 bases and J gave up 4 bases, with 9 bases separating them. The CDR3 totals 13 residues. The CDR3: CASSQGRKNIQYF. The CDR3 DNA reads TGTGCCAGCAGTCAGGGCCGGAAAAACATTCAGTACTTC.

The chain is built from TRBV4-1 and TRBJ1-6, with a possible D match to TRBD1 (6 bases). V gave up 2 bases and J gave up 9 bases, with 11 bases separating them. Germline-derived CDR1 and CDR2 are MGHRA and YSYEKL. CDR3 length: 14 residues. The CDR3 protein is CASSQKTGSSPLHF. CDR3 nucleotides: TGCGCCAGCAGCCAAAAAACAGGGAGTTCACCCCTCCACTTT.

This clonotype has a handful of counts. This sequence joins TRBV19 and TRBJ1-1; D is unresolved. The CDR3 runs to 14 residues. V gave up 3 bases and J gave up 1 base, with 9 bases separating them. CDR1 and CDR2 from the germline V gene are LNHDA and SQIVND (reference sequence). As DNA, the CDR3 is TGTGCCAGTAGTATCGACATTTCGAACACTGAAGCTTTCTTT. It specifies CASSIDISNTEAFF.

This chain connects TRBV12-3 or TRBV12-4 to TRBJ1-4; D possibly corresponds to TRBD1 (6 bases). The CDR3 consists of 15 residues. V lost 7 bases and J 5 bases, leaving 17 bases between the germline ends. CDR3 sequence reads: CASTSTGTRNEKLFF. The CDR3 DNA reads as TGTGCCAGCACAAGCACCGGGACACGGAATGAAAAACTGTTTTTT.